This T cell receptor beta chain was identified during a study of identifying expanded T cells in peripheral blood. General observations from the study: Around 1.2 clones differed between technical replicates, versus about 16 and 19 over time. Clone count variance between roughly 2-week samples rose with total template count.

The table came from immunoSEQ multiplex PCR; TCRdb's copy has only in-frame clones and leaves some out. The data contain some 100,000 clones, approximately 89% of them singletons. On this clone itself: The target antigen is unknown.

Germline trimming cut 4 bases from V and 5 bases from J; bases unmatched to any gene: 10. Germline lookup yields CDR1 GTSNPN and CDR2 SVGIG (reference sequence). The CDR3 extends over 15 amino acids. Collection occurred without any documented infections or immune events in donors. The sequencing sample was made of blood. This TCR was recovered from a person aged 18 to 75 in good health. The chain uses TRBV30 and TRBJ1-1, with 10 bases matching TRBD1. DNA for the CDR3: TGTGCCTGGAACCCGGGACAGGGGAAGGGTACTGAAGCTTTCTTT. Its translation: CAWNPGQGKGTEAFF.